Listed below are T cell receptor beta chains from one sample, sequenced in a study of shared clonotypes between healthy human individuals. This table comes from immunoSEQ multiplex PCR, and its TCRdb copy is limited to in-frame clones, with some not included. This sample has hundreds of thousands of clones, with 96% found just once. Material for sequencing was naive CD8+ T cells sorted from blood. Receptor source: a woman under 40 in good health. Each CDR3 is given with its conserved first and last residue. The D gene is left open where the match is weak. The listing skips clone size in some rows; elsewhere it reads once, few, many or a size class.

TRBV4-1	-	-	TRBJ2-5	TGCGCCAGCAGCCACATAGACAGTCAAGAGACCCAGTACTTC	CASSHIDSQETQYF
TRBV27	-	TRBD1	TRBJ2-7	TGTGCCAGCAGTTTCGGACAGGGCGAGCAGTACTTC	CASSFGQGEQYF
TRBV27	-	-	TRBJ2-6	TGTGCCAGCAGTTTCTCCCCTCCGACATGGATTTCGGGGACTGGGGCCAACGTCCTGACTTTC	CASSFSPPTWISGTGANVLTF
TRBV18	once	TRBD1	TRBJ2-3	TGTGCCAGCTCACTTCCGGGACAGAACACAGATACGCAGTATTTT	CASSLPGQNTDTQYF
TRBV28	-	-	TRBJ1-5	TGTGCCAGCAGTTTCCTCCTTAATCAGCCCCAGCATTTT	CASSFLLNQPQHF
TRBV19	-	TRBD1	TRBJ1-5	TGTGCCAGTAGTATGACAGGGGGCTTCAATCAGCCCCAGCATTTT	CASSMTGGFNQPQHF
TRBV27	once	-	TRBJ2-7	TGTGCCAGCAGTCTCATCGGAGGCAGGGGAATAGGGGAGCAGTACTTC	CASSLIGGRGIGEQYF
TRBV27	-	-	TRBJ1-1	TGTGCCAGCAGTTTCCGGGGAGCAACTGAAGCTTTCTTT	CASSFRGATEAFF
TRBV11-2	-	-	TRBJ1-1	TGTGCCAGCAGCTTAGGAACGAACACTGAAGCTTTCTTT	CASSLGTNTEAFF
TRBV25-1	-	-	TRBJ2-7	TGTGCCAGCAGTGAATCTCGACAGGACCCCTACGAGCAGTACTTC	CASSESRQDPYEQYF
TRBV15	-	-	TRBJ1-5	TGTGCCACCAGCAGACCGCGGGATTGGGGAAATCAGCCCCAGCATTTT	CATSRPRDWGNQPQHF
TRBV7-8	-	-	TRBJ1-1	TGTGCCAGCAGCTTAGCGAGTGGGGTGAAAGCTTTCTTT	CASSLASGVKAFF
TRBV5-6	-	-	TRBJ2-7	TGTGCCAGCAGCTTGGCAGTTGGTTACGAGCAGTACTTC	CASSLAVGYEQYF
TRBV6-5	once	-	TRBJ2-2	TGTGCCAGCAGTTACTCGCAGACTCTTGGCGGGGAGCTGTTTTTT	CASSYSQTLGGELFF
TRBV27	-	TRBD2	TRBJ2-1	TGTGCCAGCAGTTTGGATAGCGGGAGCATCTACAATGAGCAGTTCTTC	CASSLDSGSIYNEQFF
TRBV5-4	-	-	TRBJ2-7	TGTGCCAGCAGCTTTACAGGGTCAACCTACGAGCAGTACTTC	CASSFTGSTYEQYF
TRBV27	few	-	TRBJ1-5	TGTGCCAGTGGAAGGGGCAATCAGCCCCAGCATTTT	CASGRGNQPQHF
TRBV5-1	-	-	TRBJ1-2	TGCGCCAGCAGCTTAAACCCGTATGGCTACACCTTC	CASSLNPYGYTF
TRBV13	-	-	TRBJ2-3	TGTGCCAGCAGCTCTGCTAGGGATGGGCTCACAGATACGCAGTATTTT	CASSSARDGLTDTQYF
TRBV7-6	-	TRBD1	TRBJ1-4	TGTGCCAGCAGTTGGGACAGGGGCGGCGAAAAACTGTTTTTT	CASSWDRGGEKLFF
TRBV6-5	once	-	TRBJ1-1	TGTGCCAGCAGCCTGCGGGGGAGTCTGGTCACTGAAGCTTTCTTT	CASSLRGSLVTEAFF
TRBV28	-	TRBD1	TRBJ1-2	TGTGCCAGCAGTTTCCGGACAGGGCATGGCTACACCTTC	CASSFRTGHGYTF
TRBV7-9	-	-	TRBJ1-1	TGTGCCAGCAGCCCGATGGTACAGGGGAACACTGAAGCTTTCTTT	CASSPMVQGNTEAFF
TRBV4-1	-	-	TRBJ2-1	TGCGCCAGCAGCCAAGCTCCCGCGCGCTCCTACAATGAGCAGTTCTTC	CASSQAPARSYNEQFF
TRBV7-8	-	TRBD2	TRBJ2-1	TGTGCCAGCAGCCTCGATACGGGAGGGCCCGCTGAGCAGTTCTTC	CASSLDTGGPAEQFF
TRBV11-2	-	-	TRBJ1-6	TGTGCCAGCAGCTTGGAGAGCTCCTATAATTCACCCCTCCACTTT	CASSLESSYNSPLHF
TRBV7-8	-	-	TRBJ2-1	TGTGCCAGCAGCTTAGTATGGGGGAGTAGCTACAATGAGCAGTTCTTC	CASSLVWGSSYNEQFF
TRBV27	-	-	TRBJ2-3	TGTGCCAGCAGTTTAGGCGGTTCTAGCACAGATACGCAGTATTTT	CASSLGGSSTDTQYF
TRBV4-1	-	-	TRBJ2-7	TGCGCCAGCAGCCAAGATCCCGGATTCTACGAGCAGTACTTC	CASSQDPGFYEQYF
TRBV2	-	-	TRBJ2-7	TGTGCCAGCAGTGAAATACCTGTCGGGAGTCTTACCTACGAGCAGTACTTC	CASSEIPVGSLTYEQYF
TRBV19	-	-	TRBJ2-2	TGTGCCAGTAGATTAGTGGAGGCCGGGGAGCTGTTTTTT	CASRLVEAGELFF
TRBV6-6	-	TRBD1	TRBJ2-7	TGTGCCAGCAGTTACTCGACAGGGGGGTACGAGCAGTACTTC	CASSYSTGGYEQYF
TRBV2	-	TRBD2	TRBJ2-7	TGTGCCAGCGGTCCCGGGGGGGGTTACGAGCAGTACTTC	CASGPGGGYEQYF
TRBV5-1	-	-	TRBJ2-2	TGCGCCAGCAGCTTCACTAGGGACCGCACCGGGGAGCTGTTTTTT	CASSFTRDRTGELFF
TRBV6-1	once	TRBD2	TRBJ2-3	TGTGCCAGCATAAAAACGGGGGAGGGCGCAGATACGCAGTATTTT	CASIKTGEGADTQYF
TRBV5-1	once	-	TRBJ2-7	TGCGCCAGCAGCTTGGGTGGCTTCCACAACTCCTACGAGCAGTACTTC	CASSLGGFHNSYEQYF
TRBV7-8	-	-	TRBJ1-5	TGTGCCAGCAGCTTAGATCGGGCTAGCAATCAGCCCCAGCATTTT	CASSLDRASNQPQHF
TRBV28	-	-	TRBJ2-7	TGTGCCAGCAGTTCACCGGGGGCTAGCGGATACGAGCAGTACTTC	CASSSPGASGYEQYF
TRBV6-1	-	-	TRBJ1-5	TGTGCCAGCAGAGAACGAGCGTTGCAGAGCAATCAGCCCCAGCATTTT	CASRERALQSNQPQHF
TRBV6-1	-	-	TRBJ2-7	TGTGCCAGCAGTGAAGCGGAAGCGGGCGGTTGGTACGAGCAGTACTTC	CASSEAEAGGWYEQYF
TRBV15	-	-	TRBJ1-4	TGTGCCACCAGCAGAGGGCAGGGCCCTAATGAAAAACTGTTTTTT	CATSRGQGPNEKLFF
TRBV5-6	-	-	TRBJ2-1	TGTGCCAGCAGCTTGGTGGAGGCGTCCTACAATGAGCAGTTCTTC	CASSLVEASYNEQFF
TRBV27	-	-	TRBJ2-7	TGTGCCAGCAGTTCCTACAGGGAATCCTACGAGCAGTACTTC	CASSSYRESYEQYF
TRBV5-1	-	-	TRBJ2-7	TGCGCCAGCAGCTCCGGACTTCACGAGCAGTACTTC	CASSSGLHEQYF
TRBV25-1	-	-	TRBJ2-5	TGTGCCAGCACCCCCCGTCCGGGCCAGGGGAATTCGGAGACCCAGTACTTC	CASTPRPGQGNSETQYF
TRBV13	-	-	TRBJ2-5	TGTGCCAGCAGCTTACGACAAGGAGGGCGGGAGACCCAGTACTTC	CASSLRQGGRETQYF
TRBV10-2	-	TRBD1	TRBJ2-7	TGCGCCAGCAGTGCACGGGACAGTTATTACGAGCAGTACTTC	CASSARDSYYEQYF
TRBV7-2	-	TRBD2	TRBJ2-1	TGTGCCAGCAGCCGTATAGCGGGAGGCCACAATGAGCAGTTCTTC	CASSRIAGGHNEQFF
TRBV28	-	-	TRBJ2-7	TGTGCCAGCAGTTTTAGGGGTCCCGAGCAGTACTTC	CASSFRGPEQYF
TRBV2	-	TRBD1	TRBJ1-1	TGTGCCAGCACCAACGGACAGGGGGTCACTGAAGCTTTCTTT	CASTNGQGVTEAFF
TRBV30	-	-	TRBJ2-5	TGTGCCTGGAGTGGGGAGCGAGAGACCCAGTACTTC	CAWSGERETQYF
TRBV6-5	-	-	TRBJ2-7	TGTGCCAGCAGTTACTCGGGCTCCTACGAGCAGTACTTC	CASSYSGSYEQYF
TRBV7-9	-	TRBD1	TRBJ2-5	TGTGCCAGCAGCCCATCGACAGGGGGACCAGAAGAGACCCAGTACTTC	CASSPSTGGPEETQYF
TRBV10-1	-	TRBD2	TRBJ2-1	TGCGCCAGCAGTGAGTATGGGACTAGCGGGAGAAATGAGCAGTTCTTC	CASSEYGTSGRNEQFF